This entry lists 24 T cell receptor beta chains sequenced from one sample in a study of T cells after yellow fever vaccination. TCRdb independently ran MiXCR on the 5' RACE reads; one entry per CDR3 protein. The sample includes a few hundred thousand distinct CDR3 sequences, 17% seen only once; the top ten take roughly 17%. Sample: PBMCs, taken about 5 days after the first yellow fever vaccination. The receptors here all came from a man aged 18-30 years who received the YFV17D yellow fever vaccine.

This clonotype was picked up a small number of times. The rearrangement links TRBV14 to TRBJ2-4; D is ambiguous. The CDR3 extends over 15 amino acids. Germline CDR1 and CDR2: SGHDN and FVKESK. Trimming took 10 bases from V and 0 from J, leaving 16 bases between them. CDR3 residues: CATKQVWLAKNIQYF. The CDR3 nucleotides read TGTGCCACAAAACAAGTTTGGTTAGCCAAAAACATTCAGTACTTC.

The rearrangement joins TRBV15 to TRBJ2-1; 9 bases map to TRBD2. The V and J ends lost 5 bases and 2 bases, in that order; junction bases with no gene match: 13. CDR3 size: 18 residues. Germline values: CDR1 LNHNV, CDR2 YYDKDF (reference sequence). The CDR3 sequence is CATSPRPASGVAYNEQFF. CDR3 coding DNA: TGTGCCACCAGCCCCCGCCCGGCTAGCGGGGTCGCCTACAATGAGCAGTTCTTC.

This clonotype was observed a handful of times. This chain links TRBV29-1 with TRBJ2-1; 9 bases align to TRBD2. The CDR3 has 15 amino acids. The V gene end was trimmed by 3 bases and the J gene end by 9 bases; junction bases not matched to a gene: 12. Germline CDR1 reads SQVTM; CDR2 reads ANQGSEA. The CDR3 protein is CSVDIRASGDFEQFF. The CDR3 bases are TGCAGCGTTGACATCCGGGCTAGCGGGGATTTTGAGCAGTTCTTC.

This clonotype was counted a few times. This chain uses TRBV12-3 or TRBV12-4 with TRBJ1-1; possible D gene TRBD1, 5 bases. The CDR3 is made up of 14 amino acids. V lost 0 bases and J lost 6, with 11 bases in between. The CDR3 is CASSLAEGWAEAFF. The CDR3 bases are TGTGCCAGCAGTTTAGCGGAGGGGTGGGCTGAAGCTTTCTTT.

This clonotype has a handful of counts. The chain has TRBV9 and TRBJ2-2; unclear D gene. Germline V gives CDR1 SGDLS, CDR2 YYNGEE. The CDR3 spans 14 residues. Deletions cut 4 bases from V and 0 bases from J, with 7 bases between. CDR3 sequence: CASSSLTNTGELFF. The CDR3 coding sequence is TGTGCCAGCAGCTCATTAACGAACACCGGGGAGCTGTTTTTT.

A few counts support this clonotype. J is TRBJ1-5 and V is TRBV12-5; D is perhaps TRBD1 (6 bases). Trimming left V 2 bases short and J 0 bases short, with 20 bases between. CDR1 LGHNT and CDR2 FRNRAP come from the germline V gene. This CDR3 has 19 residues. CDR3 region: CASGLIKTGQPYSNQPQHF. DNA for the CDR3: TGTGCTAGTGGTTTGATAAAAACCGGACAGCCGTATAGCAATCAGCCCCAGCATTTT.

This clonotype was found a few times. The CDR3 region is CATSRMSTKVGSEQYF. The CDR3 nucleotides are TGTGCCACCAGCAGGATGTCGACGAAGGTGGGGTCCGAGCAGTACTTC. This rearrangement joins TRBV15 to TRBJ2-7; D is unclear. CDR1 LNHNV and CDR2 YYDKDF come from the germline V gene (reference sequence). This CDR3 region has 16 residues. V was trimmed by 3 bases and J by 6 bases, leaving 21 bases between them.

Turning to this clonotype: At one end, the junction sequence differs from germline, possibly due to a read error. This rearrangement joins TRBV20-1 to TRBJ1-5, with D possibly TRBD1 on 6 matching bases. This CDR3 has 11 amino acids. Germline V gene lookup returns CDR1 DFQATT and CDR2 SNEGSKA (reference sequence). The CDR3 sequence: CSALGTPAQNF. The CDR3 DNA is TGCAGTGCTCTGGGGACACCGGCCCAAAATTTT.

This clonotype was seen more than once but under ten times. The chain employs TRBV5-6 and TRBJ2-1; D is uncertain. The CDR3 is 13 amino acids. Germline V gene sequence: CDR1 SGHDT, CDR2 YYEEEE. V lost 3 bases, J lost 6 bases, and 10 bases lay in between. CDR3 amino acids: CASSSGRFNEQFF. The CDR3 nucleotides read TGTGCCAGCAGCTCTGGACGGTTCAATGAGCAGTTCTTC.

V gene TRBV12-3 or TRBV12-4 combines with J gene TRBJ1-2; D is undetermined. The CDR3 runs 14 residues. V was clipped by 4 bases and J by 4 bases, with 13 bases between them. CDR3 residues: CASSSGSSSYGYTF. The CDR3, as DNA: TGTGCCAGCAGTTCGGGCTCAAGCAGCTATGGCTACACCTTC.

This clonotype was recorded at least ten times. This chain joins TRBV28 and TRBJ2-6; D unclear. CDR3 length equals 18 residues. The V and J ends lost 1 base and 4 bases respectively, with 17 bases between them. CDR1 and CDR2 from the germline V gene are MDHEN and SYDVKM. CDR3 nucleotides: TGTGCCAGCAGTTTATCCATCTTCGAGGTCCTCGGGGCCAACGTCCTGACTTTC. This translates into CASSLSIFEVLGANVLTF.

V is TRBV3-1 and J is TRBJ1-1, with 8 bases matching TRBD1. The CDR3 length is 14 residues. V dropped 1 base and J dropped 6; count of bases not matched to a gene: 4. Germline CDR1 LGHDT, CDR2 YNNKEL (reference sequence). The CDR3 loop reads CASSQVATGAEAFF. In DNA, the CDR3 is TGTGCCAGCAGCCAAGTGGCGACAGGGGCTGAAGCTTTCTTT.

This clonotype was seen only a few times. The chain links TRBV7-2 to TRBJ2-3, with D uncertain. Germline values: CDR1 SGHTA, CDR2 FQGNSA. V dropped 3 bases and J dropped 4 bases, with 11 bases sitting between them. The CDR3 extends over 14 amino acids. CDR3 coding DNA: TGTGCCAGCAGCTTCCGATGGCAGTCAGATACGCAGTATTTT. Translating gives CASSFRWQSDTQYF.

The rearrangement uses TRBV7-2 and TRBJ1-1; 9 bases fit TRBD1. The length of the CDR3 is 15 residues. Germline V lookup: CDR1 SGHTA, CDR2 FQGNSA. The V gene end was trimmed by 5 bases and the J gene end by 4 bases; junction bases not matched to a gene: 8. The DNA for the CDR3 is TGTGCCAGCAGCGCCGGGACAGGGAGAGGCACTGAAGCTTTCTTT. Translated, it gives CASSAGTGRGTEAFF.

This clonotype has only a few counts. The chain couples TRBV7-2 to TRBJ1-6, with D possibly being TRBD1 (5 bases). The V gene lost 6 bases and the J gene lost 3 bases, with 12 bases spanning the gap. This CDR3 spans 15 amino acids. The germline V gene encodes CDR1 SGHTA and CDR2 FQGNSA. CDR3 coding DNA: TGTGCCAGCAGGCCCGACAGCAACTATAATTCACCCCTCCACTTT. Translated: CASRPDSNYNSPLHF.

This sequence joins TRBV20-1 and TRBJ2-5; D may be TRBD2 (7 bases). This CDR3 comprises 17 residues. Trimming left V 6 bases short and J 3 bases short, with 26 bases between. Germline CDR1 DFQATT, CDR2 SNEGSKA (reference sequence). DNA for the CDR3: TGCAGTGCCCCGAGGACGGGGGGCCTCGAAGGCGAAGAGACCCAGTACTTC. Translated: CSAPRTGGLEGEETQYF.

The sample holds a few counts of this clonotype. V is TRBV5-1 and J is TRBJ1-1; D not certain. V shed 3 bases and J shed 1 base, with 13 bases lying between them. From germline, CDR1 is SGHRS and CDR2 YFSETQ. The CDR3 runs to 15 residues. DNA of the CDR3: TGCGCCAGCAGCTCCCGTGACGGCCAGAACACTGAAGCTTTCTTT. The encoded protein is CASSSRDGQNTEAFF.

This chain joins TRBV6-5 and TRBJ1-3, with D perhaps TRBD1 (5 bases). V was pared by 4 bases and J by 0 bases, with 13 bases between. The germline gives CDR1 MNHEY, CDR2 SVGAGI. This CDR3 is built from 16 residues. The CDR3 protein is CASSSRPQGSGNTIYF. The CDR3 bases are TGTGCCAGCAGTTCCCGTCCGCAGGGCTCTGGAAACACCATATATTTT.

The chain carries TRBV27 and TRBJ2-1; 10 bases line up with TRBD2. The trim removed 5 bases at V and 7 bases at J, leaving 5 bases unmatched. CDR1 and CDR2 from the germline V gene are MNHEY and SMNVEV (reference sequence). This CDR3 is 14 amino acids long. As DNA, the CDR3 is TGTGCCAGCAGTCAGCGGGGGGGTCTGAATGAGCAGTTCTTC. This encodes CASSQRGGLNEQFF.

This clonotype has just a few counts. The V call is TRBV5-1, the J call TRBJ2-7; 9 bases align to TRBD1. V dropped 3 bases and J dropped 5; count of bases not matched to a gene: 6. Germline assignment: CDR1 SGHRS and CDR2 YFSETQ. The CDR3 runs to 14 residues. The CDR3: CASSSRDRVNEQYF. The DNA for the CDR3 is TGCGCCAGCAGCTCCCGGGACAGGGTCAACGAGCAGTACTTC.

This clonotype was found a few times. The chain joins TRBV7-2 to TRBJ1-4; 7 bases agree with TRBD1. In germline, CDR1 is SGHTA, CDR2 FQGNSA. The CDR3 covers 15 residues. V shed 2 bases and J 5 bases; nucleotides not matched to a gene: 5. The CDR3 loop reads CASSLQGGANEKLFF. Here the CDR3 DNA reads TGTGCCAGCAGCTTACAAGGGGGCGCAAATGAAAAACTGTTTTTT.

This rearrangement joins TRBV12-3 or TRBV12-4 to TRBJ1-2; D remains unclear. The CDR3 loop spans 15 amino acids. Trimming cost V 0 bases and J 5 bases, with 13 bases left between them. Here the CDR3 reads CASSLAQPSIYGYTF. CDR3 nucleotide sequence: TGTGCCAGCAGTTTAGCGCAACCCAGCATTTATGGCTACACCTTC.

The V and J genes are TRBV6-1 and TRBJ2-5; TRBD1 or TRBD2 may be the D gene (6 bases each). The germline V gene encodes CDR1 MNHNS and CDR2 SASEGT. Deletions cut 6 bases from V and 2 bases from J, with 16 bases between. CDR3 length: 15 residues. CDR3 nucleotide sequence: TGTGCCAGCAGACCAAGGGGGGCAGGACAAGAGACCCAGTACTTC. It specifies CASRPRGAGQETQYF.

V is TRBV27 and J is TRBJ2-7; no clear D gene. Germline V lookup: CDR1 MNHEY, CDR2 SMNVEV (reference sequence). The CDR3 runs 14 residues. V lost 0 bases to trimming and J lost 2 bases, with 8 bases between them. This CDR3 is CASSLSRIAYEQYF. CDR3 nucleotides: TGTGCCAGCAGTTTATCCCGGATTGCCTACGAGCAGTACTTC.